This T cell receptor beta chain stems from a study of identical twins. The CDR3 runs to 12 residues. Trimming removed 5 bases at V and 11 bases at J, with 14 bases between. TCRdb fed the 5' RACE reads into MiXCR, producing one record per CDR3 protein. The data show approximately 620,000 distinct CDR3 sequences, more than 6.5% seen once. This clonotype has at least ten counts. These data also featured in a second study, about yellow fever vaccine responses in identical twins.

The J gene is TRBJ2-3, the V gene TRBV12-3 or TRBV12-4; weak D call: TRBD2 (5 bases). The material sequenced was PBMCs. This TCR derives from a young woman in good health. The chain's CDR3 is CASSIRAEMQYF. In nucleotides, the CDR3 is TGTGCCAGCAGTATCAGAGCGGAGATGCAGTATTTT.